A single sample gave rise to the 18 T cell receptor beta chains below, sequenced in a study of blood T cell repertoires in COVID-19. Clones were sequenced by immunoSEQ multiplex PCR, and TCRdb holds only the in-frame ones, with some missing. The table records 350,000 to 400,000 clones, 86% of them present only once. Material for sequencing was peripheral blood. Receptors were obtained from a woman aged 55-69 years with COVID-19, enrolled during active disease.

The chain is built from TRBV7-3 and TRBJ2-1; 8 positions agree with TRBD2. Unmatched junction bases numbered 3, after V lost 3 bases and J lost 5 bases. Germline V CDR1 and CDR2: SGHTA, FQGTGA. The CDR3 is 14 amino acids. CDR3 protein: CASSFIAGNNEQFF. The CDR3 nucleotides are TGTGCCAGCAGCTTTATAGCGGGGAACAATGAGCAGTTCTTC.

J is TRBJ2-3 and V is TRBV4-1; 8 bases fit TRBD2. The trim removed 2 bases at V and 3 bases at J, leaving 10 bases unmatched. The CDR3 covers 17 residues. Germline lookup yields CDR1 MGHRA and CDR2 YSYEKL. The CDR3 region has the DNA TGCGCCAGCAGCCAAAGGGCGGGGGGCAGGGATACAGATACGCAGTATTTT. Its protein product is CASSQRAGGRDTDTQYF.

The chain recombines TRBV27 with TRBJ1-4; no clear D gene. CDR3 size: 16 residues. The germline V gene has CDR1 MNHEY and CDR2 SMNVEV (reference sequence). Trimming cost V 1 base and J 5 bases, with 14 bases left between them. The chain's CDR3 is CASSLYPPVGNEKLFF. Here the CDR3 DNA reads TGTGCCAGCAGTTTATACCCACCGGTGGGCAATGAAAAACTGTTTTTT.

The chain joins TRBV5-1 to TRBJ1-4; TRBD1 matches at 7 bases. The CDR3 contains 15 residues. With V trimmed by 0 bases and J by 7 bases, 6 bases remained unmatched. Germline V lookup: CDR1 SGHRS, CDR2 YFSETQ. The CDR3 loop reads CASSLGGTEGEKLFF. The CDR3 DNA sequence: TGCGCCAGCAGCTTGGGCGGGACAGAGGGTGAAAAACTGTTTTTT.

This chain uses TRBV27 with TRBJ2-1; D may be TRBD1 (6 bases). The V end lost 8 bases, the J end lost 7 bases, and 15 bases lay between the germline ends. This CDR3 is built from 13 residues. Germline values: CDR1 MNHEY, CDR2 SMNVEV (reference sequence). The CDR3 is CASGKQGWNEQFF. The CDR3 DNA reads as TGTGCCAGCGGAAAACAGGGTTGGAATGAGCAGTTCTTC.

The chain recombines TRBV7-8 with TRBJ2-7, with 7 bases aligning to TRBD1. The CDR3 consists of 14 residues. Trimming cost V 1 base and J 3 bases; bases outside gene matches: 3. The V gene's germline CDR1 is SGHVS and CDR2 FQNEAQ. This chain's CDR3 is CASSLGQGYYEQYF. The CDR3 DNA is TGTGCCAGCAGCTTAGGACAGGGCTACTACGAGCAGTACTTC.

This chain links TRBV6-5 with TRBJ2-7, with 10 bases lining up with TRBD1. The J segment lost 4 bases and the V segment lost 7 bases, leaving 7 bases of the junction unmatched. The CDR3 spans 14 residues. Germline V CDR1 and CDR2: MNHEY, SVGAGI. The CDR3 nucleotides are TGTGCCAGCACCCGCGGGACAGGGGCTTACGAGCAGTACTTC. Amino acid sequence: CASTRGTGAYEQYF.

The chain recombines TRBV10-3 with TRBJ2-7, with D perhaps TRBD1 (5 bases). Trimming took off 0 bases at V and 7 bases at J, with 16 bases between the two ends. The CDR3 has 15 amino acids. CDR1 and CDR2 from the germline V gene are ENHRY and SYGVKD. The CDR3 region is CAISESARVREEQYF. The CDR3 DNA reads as TGTGCCATCAGTGAGTCGGCCAGGGTACGAGAAGAGCAGTACTTC.

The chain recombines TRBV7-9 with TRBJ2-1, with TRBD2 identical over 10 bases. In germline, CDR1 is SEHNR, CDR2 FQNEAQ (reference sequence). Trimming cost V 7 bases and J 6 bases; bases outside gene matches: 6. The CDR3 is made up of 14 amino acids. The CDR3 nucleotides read TGTGCCAGCACCCGAGCGGGGGGGCTCAATGAGCAGTTCTTC. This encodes CASTRAGGLNEQFF.

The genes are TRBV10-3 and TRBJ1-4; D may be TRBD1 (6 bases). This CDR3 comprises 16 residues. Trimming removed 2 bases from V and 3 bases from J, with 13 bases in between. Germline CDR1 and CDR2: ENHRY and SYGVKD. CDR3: CAISETVKGANEKLFF. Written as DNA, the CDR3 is TGTGCCATCAGTGAGACAGTTAAGGGGGCTAATGAAAAACTGTTTTTT.

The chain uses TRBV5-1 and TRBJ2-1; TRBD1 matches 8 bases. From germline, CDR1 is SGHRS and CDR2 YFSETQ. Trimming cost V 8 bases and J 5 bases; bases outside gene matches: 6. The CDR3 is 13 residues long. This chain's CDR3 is CASTGGEDNEQFF. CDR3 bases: TGCGCCAGTACAGGGGGAGAAGACAATGAGCAGTTCTTC. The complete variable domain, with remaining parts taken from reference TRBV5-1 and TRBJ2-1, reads KAGVTQTPRYLIKTRGQQVTLSCSPISGHRSVSWYQQTPGQGLQFLFEYFSETQRNKGNFPGRFSGRQFSNSRSEMNVSTLELGDSALYLCASTGGEDNEQFFGPGTRLTVL.

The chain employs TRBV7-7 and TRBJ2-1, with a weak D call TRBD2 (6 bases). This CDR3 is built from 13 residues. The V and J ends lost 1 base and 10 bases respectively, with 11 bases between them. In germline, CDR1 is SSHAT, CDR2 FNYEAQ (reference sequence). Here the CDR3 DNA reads TGTGCCAGCAGCTTAGGGGAGGCTGGCGAGCAGTTCTTC. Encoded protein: CASSLGEAGEQFF. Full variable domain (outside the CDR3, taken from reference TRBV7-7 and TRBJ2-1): GAGVSQSPRYKVTKRGQDVTLRCDPISSHATLYWYQQALGQGPEFLTYFNYEAQPDKSGLPSDRFSAERPEGSISTLTIQRTEQRDSAMYRCASSLGEAGEQFFGPGTRLTVL.

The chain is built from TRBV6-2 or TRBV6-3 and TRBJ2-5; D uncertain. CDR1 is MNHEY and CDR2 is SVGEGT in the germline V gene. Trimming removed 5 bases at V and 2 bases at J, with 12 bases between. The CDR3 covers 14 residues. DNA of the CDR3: TGTGCCAGCAGTCCCTTTACGGTACAAGAGACCCAGTACTTC. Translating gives CASSPFTVQETQYF.

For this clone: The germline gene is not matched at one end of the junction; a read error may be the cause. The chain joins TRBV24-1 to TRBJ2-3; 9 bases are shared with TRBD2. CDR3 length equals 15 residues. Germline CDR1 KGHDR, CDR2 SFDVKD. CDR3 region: CATSDSGTSTDTQYF. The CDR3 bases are TGTGCCACCAGTGACTCCGGGACTAGCACTGATACGCAGTATTTT.

The CDR3 region has the DNA TGTGCCAGCAGCCCGGGCCCGGGGAGGGATGACACTGAAGCTTTCTTT. Protein product: CASSPGPGRDDTEAFF. The rearrangement joins TRBV7-9 to TRBJ1-1; no clear D gene. Trimming pared 5 bases from V and 3 bases from J, leaving 19 bases between. There are 16 residues in the CDR3. Germline lookup yields CDR1 SEHNR and CDR2 FQNEAQ (reference sequence).

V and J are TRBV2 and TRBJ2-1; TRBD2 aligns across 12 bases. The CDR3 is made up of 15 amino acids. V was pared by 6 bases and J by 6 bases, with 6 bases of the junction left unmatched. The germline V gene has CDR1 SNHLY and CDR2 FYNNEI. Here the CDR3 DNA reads TGTGCCAGCAGGGACGGACTAGCGGGGAGCAATGAGCAGTTCTTC. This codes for CASRDGLAGSNEQFF.

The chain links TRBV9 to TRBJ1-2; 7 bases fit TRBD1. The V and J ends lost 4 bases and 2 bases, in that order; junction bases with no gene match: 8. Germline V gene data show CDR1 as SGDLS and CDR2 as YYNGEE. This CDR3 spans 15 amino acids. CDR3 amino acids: CASSLLRDSNYGYTF. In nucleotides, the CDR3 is TGTGCCAGCAGCCTCCTCCGGGACAGCAACTATGGCTACACCTTC.

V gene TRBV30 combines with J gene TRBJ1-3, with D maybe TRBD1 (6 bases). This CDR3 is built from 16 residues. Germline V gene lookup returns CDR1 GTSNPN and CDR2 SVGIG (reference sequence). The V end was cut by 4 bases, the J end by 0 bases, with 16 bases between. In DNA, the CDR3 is TGTGCCTGGACCCTAGGGGGAACGGACTCTGGAAACACCATATATTTT. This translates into CAWTLGGTDSGNTIYF.